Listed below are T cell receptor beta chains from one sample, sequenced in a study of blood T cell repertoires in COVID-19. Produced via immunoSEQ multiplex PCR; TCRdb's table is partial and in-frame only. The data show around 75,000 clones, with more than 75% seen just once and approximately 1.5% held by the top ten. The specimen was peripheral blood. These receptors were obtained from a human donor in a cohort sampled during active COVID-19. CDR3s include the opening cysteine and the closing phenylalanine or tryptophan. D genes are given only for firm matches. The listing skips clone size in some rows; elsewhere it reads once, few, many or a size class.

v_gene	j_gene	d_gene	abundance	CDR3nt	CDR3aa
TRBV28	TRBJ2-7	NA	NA	TGTGCCAGCAGTCCACAGGGAAAGCCTACCTCCTACGAGCAGTACTTC	CASSPQGKPTSYEQYF
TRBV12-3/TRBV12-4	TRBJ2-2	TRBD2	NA	TGTGCCAGCAGCCTCGGGGGGGCCGGGGAGCTGTTTTTT	CASSLGGAGELFF
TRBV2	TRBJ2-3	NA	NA	TGTGCCAGCGGCACAGGGTTTGGCACAGATACGCAGTATTTT	CASGTGFGTDTQYF
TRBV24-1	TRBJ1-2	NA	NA	TGTGCCACCAGTGATTTGCTGTCCGGCTACACCTTC	CATSDLLSGYTF
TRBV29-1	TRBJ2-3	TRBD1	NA	TGCAGCGTAGGGACAGGATACTATACGCAGTATTTT	CSVGTGYYTQYF
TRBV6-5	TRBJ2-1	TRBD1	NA	TGTGCCAGCAGGAAGGACAGGGGGCACTACAATGAGCAGTTCTTC	CASRKDRGHYNEQFF
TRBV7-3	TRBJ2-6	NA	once	TGTGCCAGCAGCTCCCCGGGGGCCAACGTCCTGACTTTC	CASSSPGANVLTF
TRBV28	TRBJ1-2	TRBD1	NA	TGTGCCAGCACTTCATCCTTGGCAGGGGGGGGCTACACCTTC	CASTSSLAGGGYTF
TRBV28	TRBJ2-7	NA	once	TGTGCCAGCAGTTTATTATGGGGGCTCCGCGAGCAGTACTTC	CASSLLWGLREQYF
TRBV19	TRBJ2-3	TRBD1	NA	TGTGCCACTTCCTGGGGGACAGGGGGCGGGTCGCAGTATTTT	CATSWGTGGGSQYF
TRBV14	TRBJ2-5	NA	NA	TGTGCCAGCAGCCAAGAGCAGGGTGTGGAGACCCAGTACTTC	CASSQEQGVETQYF
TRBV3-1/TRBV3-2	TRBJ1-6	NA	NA	TGTGCCAGCAGCCAGGGGGCCTCAGGATCACCCCTCCACTTT	CASSQGASGSPLHF
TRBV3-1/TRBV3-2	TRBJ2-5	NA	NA	TGTGCCAGCAGCCAAGGAGGGAGTCAAGAGACCCAGTACTTC	CASSQGGSQETQYF
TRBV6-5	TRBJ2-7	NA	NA	TGTGCCAGCAGCCGATTCCGGGACACTTACTACGAGCAGTACTTC	CASSRFRDTYYEQYF
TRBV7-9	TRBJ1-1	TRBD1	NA	TGTGCCAGCAGCCTTACAGGGGCCGCTTACACTGAAGCTTTCTTT	CASSLTGAAYTEAFF
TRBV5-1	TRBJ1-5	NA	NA	TGCGCCAGCAGCGATGTCCTTGACAGATTATATAGCAATCAGCCCCAGCATTTT	CASSDVLDRLYSNQPQHF
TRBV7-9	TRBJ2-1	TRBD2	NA	TGTGCCAGCAGCTTGTGGGGGAGGGGAGGGAATGGGAATGAGCAGTTCTTC	CASSLWGRGGNGNEQFF
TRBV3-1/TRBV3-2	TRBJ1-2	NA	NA	TGTGCCAGCAGCCAAGGAGGGTTCTATGGCTACACCTTC	CASSQGGFYGYTF
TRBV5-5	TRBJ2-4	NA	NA	TGTGCCAGCAGCCCCTTGGGGGGGCAGAACATTCAGTACTTC	CASSPLGGQNIQYF
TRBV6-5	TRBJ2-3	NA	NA	TGTGCCAGCACGAGGACTATCACAGATACGCAGTATTTT	CASTRTITDTQYF
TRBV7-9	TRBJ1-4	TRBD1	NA	TGTGCCAGCAGCCTAACAACCCGGACAGGGACCTATGAAAAACTGTTTTTT	CASSLTTRTGTYEKLFF
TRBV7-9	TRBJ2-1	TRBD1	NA	TGTGCCAGCAGCTTAACTTTCTTGGCAGGGGGCGCGCTGAATGAGCAGTTCTTC	CASSLTFLAGGALNEQFF
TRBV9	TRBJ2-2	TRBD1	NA	TGTGCCAGCAGCGTAACGGGACAGGGGGTGACCGGGGAGCTGTTTTTT	CASSVTGQGVTGELFF
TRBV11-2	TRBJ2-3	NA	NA	TGTGCCAGCAGCTTAGGACTAGTCACAGATACGCAGTATTTT	CASSLGLVTDTQYF
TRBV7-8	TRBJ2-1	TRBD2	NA	TGTGCCAGCAGCCGAATAGCGGGCCTGAGCTCCTACAATGAGCAGTTCTTC	CASSRIAGLSSYNEQFF
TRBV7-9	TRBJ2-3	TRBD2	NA	TGTGCCAGCAGCATGGGGACTAGCGGGACAGATACGCAGTATTTT	CASSMGTSGTDTQYF
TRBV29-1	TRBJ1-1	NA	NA	TGCAGCGTTGATCGGGGGGGAGAAGCTTTCTTT	CSVDRGGEAFF
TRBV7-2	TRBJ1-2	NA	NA	TGTGCCAGCAGCCTTACTTCAGGGTATGAGATTGGCTACACCTTC	CASSLTSGYEIGYTF
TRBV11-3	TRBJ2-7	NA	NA	TGTGCCAGCAGGGGGCTAACAGCGACCTACGAGCAGTACTTC	CASRGLTATYEQYF
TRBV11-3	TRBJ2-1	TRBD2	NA	TGTGCCAGCAGCTCCTTAGCGGGACTCTACAATGAGCAGTTCTTC	CASSSLAGLYNEQFF
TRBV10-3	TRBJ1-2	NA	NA	TGTGCCATCAGTGACCCGGACGGCCCTAGCGGCTACACCTTC	CAISDPDGPSGYTF
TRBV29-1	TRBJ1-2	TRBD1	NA	TGCAGCGCCATCGGGGACAGGGGCCCTCTTGACAACTATGGCTACACCTTC	CSAIGDRGPLDNYGYTF
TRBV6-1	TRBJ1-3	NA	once	TGTGCCAGCAGAGAACCGGGACTTTCAAGCTCTGGAAACACCATATATTTT	CASREPGLSSSGNTIYF
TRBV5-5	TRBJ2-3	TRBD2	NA	TGTGCCAGCAGCCCACGGACTAGAACAGATACGCAGTATTTT	CASSPRTRTDTQYF
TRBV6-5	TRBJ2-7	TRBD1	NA	TGTGCCAGCACCACACAACGGGACAGCTACTACGAGCAGTACTTC	CASTTQRDSYYEQYF
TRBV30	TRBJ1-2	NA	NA	TGTGCCTGTGCGGTGGCCTATGGCTACACCTTC	CACAVAYGYTF
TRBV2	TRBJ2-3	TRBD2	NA	TGTGCCAGCAGTTTTACTAGCGGGAGAGGCACAGATACGCAGTATTTT	CASSFTSGRGTDTQYF
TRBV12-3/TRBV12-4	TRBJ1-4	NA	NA	TGTGCCAGCAGTTTTTGGGCCGATGAAAAACTGTTTTTT	CASSFWADEKLFF
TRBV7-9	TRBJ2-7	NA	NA	TGTGCCAGCAGCTTAGCGGTCCCCCTAGTACCCGAGCAGTACTTC	CASSLAVPLVPEQYF
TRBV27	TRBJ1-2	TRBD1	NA	TGTGCCAGCAGTTCCTCAGGGGGTGCTCGGGGCTACACCTTC	CASSSSGGARGYTF
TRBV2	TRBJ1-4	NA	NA	TGTGCCAGCAATCAACAGGGACCTAATGAAAAACTGTTTTTT	CASNQQGPNEKLFF
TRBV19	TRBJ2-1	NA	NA	TGTGCCAGTAGTATAGATTCGGGAAGCTCCTACAATGAGCAGTTCTTC	CASSIDSGSSYNEQFF
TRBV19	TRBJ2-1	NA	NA	TGTGCCAGTAGTGCGGGACTTCGCTCCTACAATGAGCAGTTCTTC	CASSAGLRSYNEQFF
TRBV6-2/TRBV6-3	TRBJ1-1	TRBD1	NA	TGTGCCAGCAGCGCCGGGACAGAAGGGACTGAAGCTTTCTTT	CASSAGTEGTEAFF
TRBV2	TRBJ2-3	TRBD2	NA	TGTGCCAGCAGTGACGGGGGGAGTACAGATACGCAGTATTTT	CASSDGGSTDTQYF
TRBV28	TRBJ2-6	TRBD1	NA	TGTGCCAGCAGTAAGGACAGGGACGATGGGGCCAACGTCCTGACTTTC	CASSKDRDDGANVLTF
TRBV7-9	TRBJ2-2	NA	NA	TGTGCCAGCAGCTTGGGTGGGAGCACCGGGGAGCTGTTTTTT	CASSLGGSTGELFF
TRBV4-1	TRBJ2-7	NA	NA	TGCGCCAGCAGCCAAGATCTATTGGCGGGAAACTACGAGCAGTACTTC	CASSQDLLAGNYEQYF
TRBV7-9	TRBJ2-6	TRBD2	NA	TGTGCCAGCAGCTTAGCGGGGACTAGCGGTAGCTCTGGGGCCAACGTCCTGACTTTC	CASSLAGTSGSSGANVLTF
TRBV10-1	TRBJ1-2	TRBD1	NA	TGCGCCAGCAGTACGGGCCAGGGGGATAGTGGCTACACCTTC	CASSTGQGDSGYTF
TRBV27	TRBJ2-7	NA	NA	TGTGCCAGCAGTTTAAGCCTTAGCAGGGTCTCCTACGAGCAGTACTTC	CASSLSLSRVSYEQYF
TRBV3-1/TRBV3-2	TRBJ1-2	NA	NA	TGTGCCAGCAGCCGGGGGGGCAGGAGCTACACCTTC	CASSRGGRSYTF
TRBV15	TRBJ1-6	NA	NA	TGTGCCACCAGCACCGGAGCTTCACCCCTCCACTTT	CATSTGASPLHF
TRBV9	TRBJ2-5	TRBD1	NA	TGTGCCAGCAGCGTAAATACAGGGGGGACAGAGACCCAGTACTTC	CASSVNTGGTETQYF
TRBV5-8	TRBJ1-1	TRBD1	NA	TGTGCCAGCAGTCCGAGGACAGGGTCGAACACTGAAGCTTTCTTT	CASSPRTGSNTEAFF
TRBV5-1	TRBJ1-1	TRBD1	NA	TGCGCCAGCAGCGGGACAGGGTTTACTGAAGCTTTCTTT	CASSGTGFTEAFF
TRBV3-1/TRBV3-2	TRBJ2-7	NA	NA	TGTGCCAGCAGCCCCTATAATAGCTACGAGCAGTACTTC	CASSPYNSYEQYF
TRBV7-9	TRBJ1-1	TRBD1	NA	TGTGCCAGCAGCTTCGGACAGGGTGAAGCTTTCTTT	CASSFGQGEAFF
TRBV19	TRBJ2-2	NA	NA	TGTGCCAGTAGTATGCGACAGGTTGAGACCGGGGAGCTGTTTTTT	CASSMRQVETGELFF
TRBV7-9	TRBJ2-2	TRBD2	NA	TGTGCCAGCAGCTTAAGCCCCCTTAGCGGGAGGCGAGGCACCGGGGAGCTGTTTTTT	CASSLSPLSGRRGTGELFF